This is a list of T cell receptor beta chains from one sample in a study of T-cell memory formation after mild COVID-19. TCRdb ran MiXCR on the 5' RACE reads and lists one entry per CDR3 protein. There are about 430,000 distinct CDR3 sequences in the sample; 24% occur only once, and 8.8% lies in the top ten. Sequencing was performed on PBMCs or a T cell subset sorted from them (not recorded which). Receptors were obtained from an adult woman who had mild COVID-19 (a few samples of this study predate the infection). Cell type and time point are not known. CDR3s include the opening cysteine and the closing phenylalanine or tryptophan. The D gene is left open where the match is weak. Clone size is given for some rows only: seen once, a few or many times, or a class if the clone is expanded.

len	v_gene	j_gene	d_gene	abundance	CDR3nt	CDR3aa
14	TRBV5-1	TRBJ1-2	NA	NA	TGCGCCAGCAGCTTGGGGGGGTCTGGCGATGGCTACACCTTC	CASSLGGSGDGYTF
16	TRBV4-1	TRBJ2-7	NA	NA	TGCGCCAGCAGCCAAGTTTTGACAGGTGGCTCCTACGAGCAGTACTTC	CASSQVLTGGSYEQYF
16	TRBV7-2	TRBJ2-7	TRBD2	NA	TGTGCCAGCAGCTTAGTTGGCGGCGGGAGTGGGTACGAGCAGTACTTC	CASSLVGGGSGYEQYF
17	TRBV7-8	TRBJ2-7	TRBD2	NA	TGTGCCAGCAGCTTAGGGACTAGCGGGAGGTATTACTACGAGCAGTACTTC	CASSLGTSGRYYYEQYF
15	TRBV15	TRBJ1-4	NA	few	TGTGCCACCAGCAAACCCGGGATTCATAATGAAAAACTGTTTTTT	CATSKPGIHNEKLFF
15	TRBV15	TRBJ2-1	NA	NA	TGTGCCACCAGCAGAGATTCGGGCGCGCGCGATGAGCAGTTCTTC	CATSRDSGARDEQFF
14	TRBV4-3	TRBJ1-1	NA	NA	TGCGCCAGCAGCCAAAACCCGCTCGCCACTGAAGCTTTCTTT	CASSQNPLATEAFF
17	TRBV6-5	TRBJ1-6	NA	NA	TGTGCCAGCAGTTACTCGGGGGTGAAGGGTCGAGGATCACCCCTCCACTTT	CASSYSGVKGRGSPLHF
13	TRBV7-3	TRBJ2-3	NA	NA	TGTGCCAGCAGCTCGTACGGCACAGATACGCAGTATTTT	CASSSYGTDTQYF
13	TRBV6-5	TRBJ1-1	NA	NA	TGTGCCAGCATAAGGGCGGGTAACACTGAAGCTTTCTTT	CASIRAGNTEAFF
11	TRBV7-2	TRBJ2-7	NA	many	TGTGCCAGCAGCTTATCGTACGAGCAGTACTTC	CASSLSYEQYF
14	TRBV28	TRBJ2-5	NA	few	TGTGCCAGCAACTTGGCGGGACGTCAAGAGACCCAGTACTTC	CASNLAGRQETQYF
15	TRBV9	TRBJ2-1	NA	few	TGTGCCAGCAGCGGGGGTAGCACTCCCTACAATGAGCAGTTCTTC	CASSGGSTPYNEQFF
13	TRBV7-9	TRBJ2-1	NA	few	TGTGCCAGCAGCTTAGGCAGCGACAATGAGCAGTTCTTC	CASSLGSDNEQFF
11	TRBV20-1	TRBJ2-3	NA	once	TGCAGTGCCCGGGCGAAAGATACGCAGTATTTT	CSARAKDTQYF
14	TRBV18	TRBJ1-1	TRBD1	few	TGTGCCAGCCGATTGGACAGGGCGAACACTGAAGCTTTCTTT	CASRLDRANTEAFF
12	TRBV10-3	TRBJ1-1	NA	NA	TGTGCCATCAGGGGGTGGACCACTGAAGCTTTCTTT	CAIRGWTTEAFF
17	TRBV4-2	TRBJ2-5	TRBD1	NA	TGTGCCAGCAGCCAAGATCCCTCAGGGGGCGCGGTTAAGACCCAGTACTTC	CASSQDPSGGAVKTQYF
13	TRBV6-5	TRBJ1-3	NA	NA	TGTGCCACCGAAGGTAGCTCTGGAAACACCATATATTTT	CATEGSSGNTIYF
16	TRBV4-2	TRBJ2-5	TRBD2	NA	TGTGCCAGCAGCCAAATAGCGGGAGGGCCGGCGGAGACCCAGTACTTC	CASSQIAGGPAETQYF
15	TRBV7-2	TRBJ2-5	NA	NA	TGTGCCAGCAGCTTATCGGCAGGGGCCCAAGAGACCCAGTACTTC	CASSLSAGAQETQYF
12	TRBV7-9	TRBJ2-3	NA	NA	TGTGCCAGCAGCTTAAGGGCAGATACGCAGTATTTT	CASSLRADTQYF
13	TRBV18	TRBJ2-7	NA	many	TGTGCCAGCTCAGTGGGGGCCAACTACGAGCAGTACTTC	CASSVGANYEQYF
15	TRBV15	TRBJ2-5	NA	NA	TGTGCCACCAGCACCTCATATGTGGGGGCGGAGACCCAGTACTTC	CATSTSYVGAETQYF
13	TRBV20-1	TRBJ2-5	NA	NA	TGCAGTGCTAGAGACAGGGAAGGAGAGACCCAGTACTTC	CSARDREGETQYF
14	TRBV18	TRBJ2-3	NA	few	TGTGCCAGCTCACCACCGTCAGGTTCTGATACGCAGTATTTT	CASSPPSGSDTQYF
16	TRBV24-1	TRBJ2-3	TRBD2	few	TGTGCCACCAGTGATGAGAGGACTAGCGGTACAGATACGCAGTATTTT	CATSDERTSGTDTQYF
16	TRBV6-5	TRBJ2-3	NA	few	TGTGCCAGCAGCTTTGATAGCGGTCCTAGCACAGATACGCAGTATTTT	CASSFDSGPSTDTQYF
15	TRBV7-9	TRBJ2-1	TRBD2	few	TGTGCCAGCAGCTTTTTTCTAGCGGGAGATGATGAGCAGTTCTTC	CASSFFLAGDDEQFF
14	TRBV7-9	TRBJ2-7	NA	NA	TGTGCCAGCAGCCCGTGGGGGCCACTCTACGAGCAGTACTTC	CASSPWGPLYEQYF
14	TRBV7-2	TRBJ1-2	TRBD1	few	TGTGCCAGCAGCTTCTCAGGGGGCGTCGATGGCTACACCTTC	CASSFSGGVDGYTF
17	TRBV11-2	TRBJ2-3	TRBD2	NA	TGTGCCAGCAGCCCGGGACTAGCGGGGGGGCCGAGAGATACGCAGTATTTT	CASSPGLAGGPRDTQYF
15	TRBV12-3/TRBV12-4	TRBJ2-2	TRBD1	NA	TGTGCCAGCAGTCGACAGGGGGGGAGCACCGGGGAGCTGTATTTT	CASSRQGGSTGELYF
13	TRBV4-1	TRBJ2-5	NA	NA	TGCGCCAGCAGCCAAGTTGGGAGTGAGACCCAGTACTTC	CASSQVGSETQYF
13	TRBV9	TRBJ2-1	TRBD1	NA	TGTGCCAGCCAGGACAGGGACAACAATGAGCAGTTCTTC	CASQDRDNNEQFF
13	TRBV6-1	TRBJ2-3	NA	NA	TGTGCCAGCAGAGCTGAGGGTACAGATACGCAGTATTTT	CASRAEGTDTQYF
15	TRBV5-6	TRBJ1-6	NA	few	TGTGCCAGCAGCTTGCGAAGCTTCTACAATTCACCCCTCCACTTT	CASSLRSFYNSPLHF
14	TRBV24-1	TRBJ1-5	NA	few	TGTGCCACCAGTGATTTCGAGGGGGTACAGCCCCAGCATTTT	CATSDFEGVQPQHF
15	TRBV29-1	TRBJ2-6	NA	few	TGCAGCGTTCAGGGGGGCGCTTTCGGGGCCAACGTCCTGACTTTC	CSVQGGAFGANVLTF